This TCR beta chain was obtained from a study of T-cell reconstitution after alpha-beta-depleted transplantation in children. The TCRbeta library incorporated unique molecular identifiers. From the PCR reads, TCRdb called clonotypes with MiXCR, one entry per CDR3 protein. The sample carries 600,000 or so distinct CDR3 sequences, roughly 23% recorded once. The V end was cut by 8 bases, the J end by 0 bases, with 12 bases between. Germline V lookup: CDR1 SEHNR, CDR2 FQNEAQ (reference sequence). This CDR3 region has 14 residues. This clonotype was observed a few times. The source of this sequence is a boy under two years old who had a stem cell transplant for acute myeloid leukemia, so the T cells may come from the graft donor. The sequencing used PBMCs, mostly from graft donor cells, collected 360 days after TCRalphabeta/CD19-depleted stem cell transplant. The V call is TRBV7-9, the J call TRBJ2-3, with unresolved D. CDR3 region: CASAAEPSTDTQYF. Written as DNA, the CDR3 is TGTGCCAGCGCCGCGGAGCCAAGCACAGATACGCAGTATTTT.